The 13 T cell receptor beta chains below were found in one sample sequenced in a study of T cell responses to AZD1222 COVID-19 vaccine. Only in-frame clones appear in the TCRdb table, and some are missing; sequencing was by immunoSEQ multiplex PCR. The profile shows around 110,000 clones, around nine tenths of them singletons. The sample consisted of peripheral blood, taken 28 days after the second AZD1222 dose. The receptors shown here come from an adult who received the AZD1222 COVID-19 vaccine.

This chain connects TRBV6-5 to TRBJ2-7; D unclear. V lost 0 bases and J 3 bases, leaving 9 bases between the germline ends. This CDR3 comprises 14 residues. In germline, CDR1 is MNHEY, CDR2 SVGAGI. In DNA, the CDR3 is TGTGCCAGCAGTTACTCGATTGGGGTCTACGAGCAGTACTTC. Amino acids: CASSYSIGVYEQYF.

The chain employs TRBV24-1 and TRBJ2-2; 7 bases are a match to TRBD2. This CDR3 spans 15 amino acids. V lost 3 bases, J lost 3 bases, and 3 bases stayed unmatched. CDR1 and CDR2 (germline): KGHDR, SFDVKD. CDR3 bases: TGTGCCACCAGTGATGAGGGGAGGGACACCGGGGAGCTGTTTTTT. Translated: CATSDEGRDTGELFF.

The V gene is TRBV11-2, the J gene TRBJ1-1; TRBD1 matches at 7 bases. There are 13 residues in the CDR3. V was clipped by 5 bases and J by 7 bases; unmatched bases: 7. Germline CDR1 and CDR2: SGHAT and FQNNGV. Here the CDR3 reads CASSPTGSFEAFF. CDR3 bases: TGTGCCAGCAGCCCGACAGGGTCTTTTGAAGCTTTCTTT.

The chain carries TRBV23-1 and TRBJ1-6; D not resolved. TRBV23-1 is classed as an ORF, of uncertain function. This CDR3 contains 9 residues. V dropped 7 bases and J dropped 14 bases, with 6 bases sitting between them. DNA for the CDR3: TGCGCCAGCAAGAAAACCCTCCACTTT. It is translated as CASKKTLHF.

J is TRBJ1-5 and V is TRBV2; 9 positions match TRBD1. The germline V gene encodes CDR1 SNHLY and CDR2 FYNNEI. The CDR3 loop spans 15 amino acids. The V gene end was trimmed by 5 bases and the J gene end by 0 bases; junction bases not matched to a gene: 2. The chain's CDR3 is CASSQGQGSNQPQHF. Here the CDR3 DNA reads TGTGCCAGCAGTCAGGGACAGGGTAGCAATCAGCCCCAGCATTTT.

The rearrangement joins TRBV25-1 to TRBJ1-2; TRBD1 aligns across 7 bases. J gave up 1 base and V 5 bases, and 7 bases lay outside the gene matches. Germline V gene sequence: CDR1 MGHDK, CDR2 SYGVNS. The CDR3 runs to 15 residues. The CDR3, as DNA: TGTGCCAGCAGTACCGGGACAGATATTAACTATGGCTACACCTTC. It translates to CASSTGTDINYGYTF.

V usage is TRBV5-1 and J usage is TRBJ1-4, with a tentative D call TRBD1 (5 bases). The germline CDR1 and CDR2 sequences are SGHRS and YFSETQ. The germline V and J ends were trimmed by 0 bases and 8 bases, with 8 bases remaining between them. The length of the CDR3 is 13 residues. The CDR3 DNA follows: TGCGCCAGCAGCTTGGCCTCAGGGGAAAAACTGTTTTTT. Translated, it gives CASSLASGEKLFF.

The chain joins TRBV7-6 to TRBJ2-3, with D possibly matching TRBD2 (6 bases). The CDR3 spans 15 residues. Germline V CDR1 and CDR2: SGHVS, FNYEAQ. Deletions cut 2 bases from V and 3 bases from J, with 12 bases between. The CDR3 DNA reads TGTGCCAGCAGCTTATCTCCTGGAGGGACAGATACGCAGTATTTT. This translates into CASSLSPGGTDTQYF.

The chain joins TRBV27 to TRBJ1-5, with D hard to call. CDR3 length: 12 residues. V lost 3 bases and J lost 6, with 6 bases in between. Germline CDR1 reads MNHEY; CDR2 reads SMNVEV (reference sequence). The CDR3 sequence: CASSFSGQPQHF. Written as DNA, the CDR3 is TGTGCCAGCAGTTTTTCCGGTCAGCCCCAGCATTTT.

The genes are TRBV6-2 or TRBV6-3 and TRBJ2-7; 9 bases fit TRBD1. Per the germline V gene, CDR1 is MNHEY and CDR2 is SVGEGT. There are 15 residues in the CDR3. J gave up 4 bases and V 4 bases, and 8 bases lay outside the gene matches. The CDR3 nucleotides read TGTGCCAGCAGTTCCCCAGGACAGGGGAGGTACGAGCAGTACTTC. It codes for CASSSPGQGRYEQYF.

This chain uses TRBV7-9 with TRBJ2-1; TRBD1 might be the D (5 bases). The CDR3 has 14 residues. The V and J ends lost 10 bases and 2 bases respectively, with 15 bases between them. Germline values: CDR1 SEHNR, CDR2 FQNEAQ (reference sequence). The CDR3 DNA sequence: TGTGCCAACGGTCAGGGCAGCCCCTACAATGAGCAGTTCTTC. Protein: CANGQGSPYNEQFF.

CDR3 coding DNA: TGTGCCAGTAGTATAGATCAAGGGAGGAGTCAGCCCCAGCATTTT. Encoded protein: CASSIDQGRSQPQHF. The V gene is TRBV19, the J gene TRBJ1-5; D ambiguous. Trimming removed 0 bases from V and 6 bases from J, with 12 bases in between. Germline assignment: CDR1 LNHDA and CDR2 SQIVND (reference sequence). The CDR3 totals 15 residues.

This sequence joins TRBV19 and TRBJ2-1; no firm D call. The CDR3 contains 13 residues. Deletions cut 1 base from V and 3 bases from J, with 4 bases between. CDR1 and CDR2 (germline): LNHDA, SQIVND (reference sequence). CDR3 amino acids: CASSIGIYNEQFF. The CDR3, as DNA: TGTGCCAGTAGTATAGGTATCTACAATGAGCAGTTCTTC.